A selection of T cell receptor beta chains follows, all from one sample in a study of spatial heterogeneity in lung cancer. MiXCR was run by TCRdb on the 5' RACE reads, yielding one entry per CDR3 protein. The profile shows 45,000 or so distinct CDR3 sequences, approximately 12% of them singletons. The source was PBMCs, collected at surgery. Source of these receptors: a female donor with early-stage non-small cell lung cancer. CDR3s include the opening cysteine and the closing phenylalanine or tryptophan. The D gene is left open where the match is weak. The listing skips clone size in some rows; elsewhere it reads once, few, many or a size class.

TRBV7-6	many	TRBJ2-1	16	TRBD2	TGTGCCAGCAGCCTGGGGACTAGCGGGGGGATTAATGAGCAGTTCTTC	CASSLGTSGGINEQFF
TRBV6-6	few	TRBJ1-6	16	.	TGTGCCAGCAGTTACACAGCGAGCTCCTATAATTCACCCCTCCACTTT	CASSYTASSYNSPLHF
TRBV2	.	TRBJ1-1	14	.	TGTGCCAGCAGTGAGGCCGGTGGGGACATTCTGGCTTTCTTT	CASSEAGGDILAFF
TRBV9	.	TRBJ2-2	17	.	TGTGCCAGCAGCGAAAGGGAGGAGGGGGCGAACACCGGGGAGCTGTTTTTT	CASSEREEGANTGELFF
TRBV28	many	TRBJ1-1	14	.	TGTGCCAGCAGTTGGGGGGGGGCAGGTACTGAAGCTTTCTTT	CASSWGGAGTEAFF
TRBV28	many	TRBJ1-2	14	TRBD1	TGTGCCAGCACCCTTGACAGGGCTAACTATGGCTACACCTTC	CASTLDRANYGYTF
TRBV7-2	many	TRBJ2-7	16	TRBD2	TGTGCCAGCAGCTTAACGACTAGCGGGGGGTTCTACGAGCAGTACTTC	CASSLTTSGGFYEQYF
TRBV12-3/TRBV12-4	few	TRBJ1-5	14	.	TGTGCCAGCAGCTCGGCGGGTTTCAATCAGCCCCAGCATTTT	CASSSAGFNQPQHF
TRBV7-9	.	TRBJ2-5	16	TRBD1	TGTGCCAGCAGCTTTAGCTCGGCAGGGGGCCAAGAGACCCAGTACTTC	CASSFSSAGGQETQYF
TRBV4-2	.	TRBJ2-7	14	.	TGTGCCAGCAGCCAAGATAACGCTAACTACGAGCAGTACTTC	CASSQDNANYEQYF
TRBV20-1	.	TRBJ2-3	14	TRBD1	TGCAGTGCGCCTGAAGCAGGGGGCGCAGATACGCAGTATTTT	CSAPEAGGADTQYF
TRBV6-5	few	TRBJ1-6	16	.	TGTGCCAGCAGTTACTCGACGGGGGACTATAATTCACCCCTCCACTTT	CASSYSTGDYNSPLHF
TRBV7-2	few	TRBJ2-7	13	.	TGTGCCAGCAGCTTAGGGACCCCCTACGAGCAGTACTTC	CASSLGTPYEQYF
TRBV5-1	few	TRBJ2-7	14	.	TGCGCCAGCGCCGGGACGAAAAGCTCCTACGAGCAGTACTTC	CASAGTKSSYEQYF